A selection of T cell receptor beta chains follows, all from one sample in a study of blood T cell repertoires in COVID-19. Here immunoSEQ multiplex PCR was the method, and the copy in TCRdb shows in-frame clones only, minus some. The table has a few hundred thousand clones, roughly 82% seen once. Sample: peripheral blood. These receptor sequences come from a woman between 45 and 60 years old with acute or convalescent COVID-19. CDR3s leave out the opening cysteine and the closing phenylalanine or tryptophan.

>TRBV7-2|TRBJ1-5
ASSLVGGSNQPQH
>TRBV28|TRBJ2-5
ASKVVGGTETQY
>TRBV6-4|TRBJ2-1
ASSGTSGGTGQF
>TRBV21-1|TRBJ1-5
ASSKRRQGRNQPQH
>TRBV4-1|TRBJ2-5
ASSQAGGRPFQETQY
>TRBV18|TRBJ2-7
ASSPKQGGYEQY
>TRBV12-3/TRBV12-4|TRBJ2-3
ASRPQGADTQY
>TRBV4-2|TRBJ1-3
ASSQVTTGAGNTIY
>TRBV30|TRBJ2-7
AWSVGSGGFYEQY
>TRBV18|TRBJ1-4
ASSPQGEKLF
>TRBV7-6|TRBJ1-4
ASSLGLTGEKLF
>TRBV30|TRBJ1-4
AWSSVGGGFNEKLF
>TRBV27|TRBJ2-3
ASSLSSATSDTQY
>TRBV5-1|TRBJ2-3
ASSRSASTDTQY
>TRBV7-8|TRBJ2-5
ASSLVTSGSGETQY
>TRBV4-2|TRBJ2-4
ASSQLGGGNIQY
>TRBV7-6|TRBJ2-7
ASSLGGTGLSYEQY
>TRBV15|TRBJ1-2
ATSEQGYGYT
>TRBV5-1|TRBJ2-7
ASSRLGTGSNEQY
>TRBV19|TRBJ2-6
ASSDQGSGANVLT
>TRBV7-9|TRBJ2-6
ASSTSFPRSGANVLT
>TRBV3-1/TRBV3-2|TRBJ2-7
ASSRAPQGEREQY
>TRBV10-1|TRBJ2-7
ASSPGTSDSYEQY
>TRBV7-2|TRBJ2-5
ASSLGRGDRTQY